A single sample gave rise to the 22 T cell receptor beta chains below, sequenced in a study of Ad26.COV2.S vaccination and SARS-CoV-2 variants. Stated treatment: about 20 received Ad26.COV2.S at low or high dose, single or two shots; about five received placebo; per-sample allocation not given. Samples were taken on day 63 after the first vaccine or placebo injection. The data were produced by immunoSEQ multiplex PCR, yet TCRdb's version contains in-frame clones alone and is incomplete. The profile shows around 450,000 clones, 80% to 90% of them singletons. The sample was peripheral blood, taken in a trial of Ad26.COV2.S vaccine versus placebo. The receptors shown here come from a person between 18 and 60 years old who received the Ad26.COV2.S COVID-19 vaccine or a placebo.

V and J are TRBV5-1 and TRBJ1-1; the D is unclear. CDR3 length: 13 amino acids. The germline V gene has CDR1 SGHRS and CDR2 YFSETQ. Trimming stripped 5 bases from V and 1 base from J, with 9 bases between. The CDR3 DNA is TGCGCCAGCAGATTTGACGGGAACACTGAAGCTTTCTTT. This translates into CASRFDGNTEAFF.

The chain couples TRBV24-1 to TRBJ2-3, with a possible D match to TRBD2 (6 bases). Per germline, CDR1 KGHDR and CDR2 SFDVKD. This CDR3 contains 16 residues. Trimming shortened V by 2 bases and J by 2 bases, and 13 bases separated the two germline ends. The CDR3 nucleotides read TGTGCCACCAGTGATTCCGAGCGGGCTTCCACAGATACGCAGTATTTT. Amino acids: CATSDSERASTDTQYF.

This clone was found once. The rearrangement joins TRBV7-8 to TRBJ2-7; TRBD1 aligns across 11 bases. Germline V gene lookup returns CDR1 SGHVS and CDR2 FQNEAQ. V shed 0 bases and J 1 base; nucleotides not matched to a gene: 5. There are 17 residues in the CDR3. CDR3 residues: CASSLAPDRGRSYEQYF. The CDR3 nucleotides read TGTGCCAGCAGCTTAGCCCCGGACAGGGGGCGTTCCTACGAGCAGTACTTC.

The chain recombines TRBV5-5 with TRBJ1-2; TRBD1 is a possible D gene (6 bases). The CDR3 spans 15 residues. The germline gives CDR1 SGHKS, CDR2 YYEKEE (reference sequence). V shed 4 bases and J shed 1 base, with 14 bases lying between them. CDR3 in amino acids: CASSEQGYSNYGYTF. Here the CDR3 DNA reads TGTGCCAGCAGCGAACAGGGATATAGTAACTATGGCTACACCTTC.

The rearrangement uses TRBV6-6 and TRBJ1-2; a weak D match, TRBD1 (5 bases). Trimming pared 3 bases from V and 4 bases from J, leaving 9 bases between. Germline V gene sequence: CDR1 MNHNY, CDR2 SVGAGI (reference sequence). The CDR3 loop spans 13 amino acids. The CDR3, as DNA: TGTGCCAGCAGTTATTCCGGGACCTATGGCTACACCTTC. This sequence encodes CASSYSGTYGYTF.

V and J are TRBV4-3 and TRBJ2-3; D ambiguous. The CDR3 is 15 residues long. Germline CDR1 is LGHNA and CDR2 is YSLEER. Deletions cut 4 bases from V and 2 bases from J, with 13 bases between. CDR3 coding DNA: TGCGCCAGCAGCCTCCAGGCCAGCTACACAGATACGCAGTATTTT. It yields the protein CASSLQASYTDTQYF.

The chain combines TRBV18 with TRBJ1-1, with D perhaps matching TRBD1 (5 bases). The V gene's germline CDR1 is KGHSH and CDR2 LQKENI. V was cut by 4 bases and J by 5 bases, with 11 bases left in between. The CDR3 totals 13 residues. The CDR3 DNA follows: TGTGCCAGCTCACTACAAGAGGGGACTGAAGCTTTCTTT. Translated, it gives CASSLQEGTEAFF.

The rearrangement uses TRBV3-1 (or the pseudogene TRBV3-2) and TRBJ1-2; TRBD1 agrees at 8 bases. This CDR3 spans 15 amino acids. Germline V CDR1 and CDR2: LGHDT, YNNKEL (reference sequence). After removal of 2 bases from V and 8 bases from J, the junction contained 10 bases not matched to a gene. CDR3 sequence: CASSQYFGQGLGYTF. The DNA for the CDR3 is TGTGCCAGCAGCCAATACTTCGGACAGGGTTTGGGCTACACCTTC.

The V and J genes are TRBV7-3 and TRBJ1-3, with TRBD1 as a possible D gene (5 bases). Trimming cost V 5 bases and J 7 bases, with 12 bases left between them. The CDR3 loop spans 13 amino acids. CDR1 and CDR2 from the germline V gene are SGHTA and FQGTGA. CDR3 DNA: TGTGCCAGCAGCCTCGTCCAGGGTAACACCATATATTTT. Amino acid sequence: CASSLVQGNTIYF.

Comments on this clone: Other DNA sequences within the sample encode an identical CDR3. The chain has TRBV7-3 and TRBJ1-2, with D unclear. The CDR3 extends over 13 amino acids. Germline assignment: CDR1 SGHTA and CDR2 FQGTGA. V was cut by 2 bases and J by 2 bases, with 6 bases left in between. CDR3 in amino acids: CASSLGQNYGYTF. The CDR3 DNA follows: TGTGCCAGCAGCTTAGGGCAGAACTATGGCTACACCTTC.

This clone was recorded only once. The chain is built from TRBV6-2 or TRBV6-3 and TRBJ1-4; D remains ambiguous. The CDR3 is 15 residues long. With 4 bases removed from V and 3 bases from J, the gap between germline ends came to 12 bases. The germline gives CDR1 MNHEY, CDR2 SVGEGT. CDR3 DNA sequence: TGTGCCAGCAGTTTCTTCAGGCTATCTAATGAAAAACTGTTTTTT. Translated: CASSFFRLSNEKLFF.

The chain carries TRBV2 and TRBJ1-4; D uncertain. The germline V and J ends were trimmed by 6 bases and 5 bases, with 13 bases remaining between them. Germline CDR1 reads SNHLY; CDR2 reads FYNNEI. The CDR3 length is 14 residues. The chain's CDR3 is CASSPNPGNEKLFF. The CDR3 DNA sequence: TGTGCCAGCAGCCCAAACCCGGGGAATGAAAAACTGTTTTTT.

The chain combines TRBV9 with TRBJ1-2, with a weak D call TRBD1 (5 bases). The CDR3 extends over 15 amino acids. Trimming removed 1 base from V and 5 bases from J, with 15 bases in between. Per the germline V gene, CDR1 is SGDLS and CDR2 is YYNGEE. As DNA, the CDR3 is TGTGCCAGCAGCGTAAGGGACGTCGACCCGTATGGCTACACCTTC. Its translation: CASSVRDVDPYGYTF.

This clone was detected only once. The chain links TRBV19 to TRBJ1-6; tentative D call: TRBD1 (6 bases). There are 15 residues in the CDR3. The ends were cut back, 5 bases at V and 5 bases at J, with 13 bases in the middle. Per germline, CDR1 LNHDA and CDR2 SQIVND (reference sequence). The chain's CDR3 is CASSVRQENNSPLHF. In DNA form, the CDR3 reads TGTGCCAGTAGTGTCCGACAGGAGAATAATTCACCCCTCCACTTT.

The rearrangement joins TRBV3-1 (or the pseudogene TRBV3-2) to TRBJ1-1; D ambiguous. CDR1 and CDR2 from the germline V gene are LGHDT and YNNKEL (reference sequence). There are 16 residues in the CDR3. Trimming cost V 4 bases and J 4 bases, with 19 bases left between them. As DNA, the CDR3 is TGTGCCAGCAGCCCCGCAATCGGCCGCCCGGGCACTGAAGCTTTCTTT. It encodes CASSPAIGRPGTEAFF.

The chain couples TRBV4-3 to TRBJ2-7; possible D gene TRBD2, 5 bases. V dropped 0 bases and J dropped 5 bases, with 11 bases sitting between them. Germline assignment: CDR1 LGHNA and CDR2 YSLEER. The CDR3 loop spans 14 amino acids. The DNA for the CDR3 is TGCGCCAGCAGCCAAGACCCCCGGGGAAACGAGCAGTACTTC. The encoded protein is CASSQDPRGNEQYF.

V gene TRBV6-5 combines with J gene TRBJ2-3, with 10 bases matching TRBD2. The CDR3 has 14 amino acids. V shed 8 bases, J shed 4 bases, and the junction held 6 bases outside the gene matches. The germline V gene has CDR1 MNHEY and CDR2 SVGAGI. CDR3 DNA: TGTGCCAGCGGGCTAGCGGGAGTATCAGATACGCAGTATTTT. As protein: CASGLAGVSDTQYF.

V is TRBV29-1 and J is TRBJ2-3, with D unclear. The CDR3 consists of 10 residues. Germline-derived CDR1 and CDR2 are SQVTM and ANQGSEA. Trimming shortened V by 4 bases and J by 6 bases, and 5 bases separated the two germline ends. The CDR3 nucleotides are TGCAGCGTTGCGTCCGATACGCAGTATTTT. This gives the protein CSVASDTQYF.

The chain uses TRBV15 and TRBJ2-7; 8 bases align to TRBD1. Trimming removed 1 base from V and 1 base from J; junction bases left unmatched: 9. The germline V gene encodes CDR1 LNHNV and CDR2 YYDKDF (reference sequence). The CDR3 runs 17 residues. For the CDR3, the DNA is TGTGCCACCAGCAGAGGTCAGGGGGCAGGTTTTTCCTACGAGCAGTACGTC. Its translation: CATSRGQGAGFSYEQYV.

The rearrangement joins TRBV12-3 or TRBV12-4 to TRBJ1-1; the D gene is possibly TRBD1 (5 bases). The length of the CDR3 is 13 residues. The V end was cut by 8 bases, the J end by 3 bases, with 13 bases between. This CDR3 reads CASQGEFDTEAFF. In DNA, the CDR3 is TGTGCCAGCCAAGGGGAGTTTGACACTGAAGCTTTCTTT.

V gene TRBV6-6 combines with J gene TRBJ2-1; 7 bases are shared with TRBD1. V trimming: 5 bases; J trimming: 8 bases; junction bases outside the gene matches: 18. The CDR3 runs to 17 residues. Looked up from germline, CDR1 is MNHNY and CDR2 is SVGAGI (reference sequence). The CDR3 nucleotides read TGTGCCAGCAGTCACGGGCCCGACTGGGGACAGACCCATGAGCAGTTCTTC. As protein: CASSHGPDWGQTHEQFF.

The rearrangement uses TRBV5-8 and TRBJ2-2, with TRBD2 identical over 9 bases. CDR1 SGHTS and CDR2 YDEGEE come from the germline V gene. With 0 bases clipped from V and 7 bases from J, the junction kept 10 bases outside the gene matches. The CDR3 is made up of 17 amino acids. The CDR3, as DNA: TGTGCCAGCAGCTTGGAGGGTAGCGGGAGAACCGGCGGGGAGCTGTTTTTT. Its translation: CASSLEGSGRTGGELFF.